This is a list of T cell receptor beta chains from one sample in a study of a mutant IDH1 vaccine in newly diagnosed glioma. Libraries were prepared by immunoSEQ multiplex PCR; TCRdb keeps only in-frame clonotypes and omits some of them. This sample has 30,000 to 40,000 clones, with around 83% found just once. The material sequenced was peripheral blood mononuclear cells (PBMCs), taken from a glioma patient treated with radiotherapy, temozolomide or both. Receptor source: a man aged 45 to 65 with glioma. Some clones in this sample may be carry-over from other donors' samples. Both conserved end residues are trimmed from each CDR3. Size values are once, few and many counts, or a class for expanded clones, and some rows have none.

size: -; V: TRBV7-2; length: 12; CDR3: ASSSQDGPYEQY
size: -; V: TRBV5-1; length: 13; CDR3: ASSPDRLTQETQY
size: few; V: TRBV27; length: 12; CDR3: ASSSTGGRQPQH
size: -; V: TRBV6-6; length: 13; CDR3: ASSYLPGGDQPQH
size: once; V: TRBV5-6; length: 13; CDR3: ASSATSGVTGELF
size: -; V: TRBV6-1; length: 14; CDR3: ASSDGAGGGYNEQF
size: -; V: TRBV28; length: 14; CDR3: ASTDRAGGGTGELF
size: -; V: TRBV2; length: 13; CDR3: ASSDTGDSGNTIY
size: -; V: TRBV27; length: 14; CDR3: ASSSGLAGGTDTQY
size: -; V: TRBV2; length: 12; CDR3: ASSLQGTNEKLF
size: -; V: TRBV7-2; length: 14; CDR3: ASSQHGQVTDNEQF
size: once; V: TRBV7-8; length: 14; CDR3: ASSSRLAGGTDTQY
size: -; V: TRBV18; length: 13; CDR3: ASSPIGATNEKLF
size: few; V: TRBV7-8; length: 12; CDR3: ASSSEHFDQPQH
size: -; V: TRBV5-1; length: 12; CDR3: ASSLEGGGETQY
size: -; V: TRBV27; length: 12; CDR3: ASSFGDRSYEQY
size: -; V: TRBV5-8; length: 12; CDR3: ASSFSGMNTEAF
size: -; V: TRBV5-4; length: 13; CDR3: ASSSDTSTANVLT
size: -; V: TRBV19; length: 14; CDR3: ASSMRDANSNQPQH
size: -; V: TRBV16; length: 12; CDR3: ASSQSGQGLQAF
size: -; V: TRBV6-6; length: 11; CDR3: AIRWGDEETQY
size: -; V: TRBV27; length: 11; CDR3: ASSLKTPYEQY
size: -; V: TRBV29-1; length: 9; CDR3: SVVTGYEQY
size: -; V: TRBV7-2; length: 12; CDR3: ASSLAVSNYGYT
size: -; V: TRBV30; length: 12; CDR3: AWSPEGQQETQY
size: -; V: TRBV11-3; length: 15; CDR3: ASSQPSGGLFSYEQY
size: -; V: TRBV28; length: 14; CDR3: ASSPSGGARNQPQH
size: -; V: TRBV5-1; length: 14; CDR3: ASSSLAGGQGDTQY
size: -; V: TRBV7-8; length: 12; CDR3: ASSLSEAKNIQY
size: -; V: TRBV2; length: 12; CDR3: ASSTWTAYNEQF
size: -; V: TRBV19; length: 11; CDR3: ASSKDRRETQY
size: -; V: TRBV4-1; length: 14; CDR3: ASSQVGGGYQETQY
size: few; V: TRBV6-1; length: 10; CDR3: ASEGSGDEAF
size: -; V: TRBV29-1; length: 8; CDR3: SVGWDTQY
size: few; V: TRBV4-2; length: 13; CDR3: ASSPPDRVTYGYT
size: -; V: TRBV6-1; length: 10; CDR3: AARGPYYEQY
size: few; V: TRBV29-1; length: 13; CDR3: SVDDRDTQNYGYT
size: -; V: TRBV5-1; length: 12; CDR3: ASTTPAGDSPLH
size: -; V: TRBV28; length: 11; CDR3: ASSFRPRDTQY
size: -; V: TRBV19; length: 12; CDR3: ASAIGTGYYEQY
size: -; V: TRBV9; length: 12; CDR3: ASSVSQTPYEQY
size: -; V: TRBV19; length: 11; CDR3: ASSIVGEGEQY
size: once; V: TRBV27; length: 12; CDR3: ASSPGLATYEQY
size: -; V: TRBV7-6; length: 12; CDR3: ASSWTSGEVEQF
size: once; V: TRBV7-2; length: 12; CDR3: ASSSFTDTGELF
size: -; V: TRBV5-4; length: 12; CDR3: ASSLLWMYNEQF
size: -; V: TRBV30; length: 10; CDR3: AWTGGFYGYT
size: -; V: TRBV13; length: 12; CDR3: ASSSYNSQETQY
size: -; V: TRBV6-5; length: 13; CDR3: ASSLRSRAEETQY
size: -; V: TRBV29-1; length: 10; CDR3: STGGGPDTQY
size: -; V: TRBV5-4; length: 12; CDR3: ASSLAGSSTEAF
size: -; V: TRBV6-5; length: 12; CDR3: ASSFRGRWDIQY
size: large; V: TRBV6-1; length: 12; CDR3: ASSAGQGADTQY
size: -; V: TRBV4-1; length: 10; CDR3: ASSQEHNEQY
size: -; V: TRBV7-9; length: 14; CDR3: ASSLGGGANTGELF
size: few; V: TRBV28; length: 11; CDR3: ASSPRGNTEAF
size: -; V: TRBV2; length: 14; CDR3: ASSEKGAPTNEKLF
size: once; V: TRBV7-9; length: 16; CDR3: ASSHSPNRAGSSDTQY
size: -; V: TRBV18; length: 11; CDR3: ASSPLKLEPQH